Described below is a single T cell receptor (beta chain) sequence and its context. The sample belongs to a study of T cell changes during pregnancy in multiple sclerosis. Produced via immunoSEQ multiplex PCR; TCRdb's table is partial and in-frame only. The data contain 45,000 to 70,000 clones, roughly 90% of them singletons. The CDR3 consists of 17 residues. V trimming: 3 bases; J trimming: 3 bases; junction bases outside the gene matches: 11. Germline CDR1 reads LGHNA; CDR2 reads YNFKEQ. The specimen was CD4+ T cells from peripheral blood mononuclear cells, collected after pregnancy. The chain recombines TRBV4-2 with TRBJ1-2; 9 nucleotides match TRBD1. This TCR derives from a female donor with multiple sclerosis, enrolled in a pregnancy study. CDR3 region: CASSHQGQGSRDYGYTF. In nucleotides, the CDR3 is TGTGCCAGCAGCCATCAAGGACAGGGGAGTCGAGACTATGGCTACACCTTC.